This T cell receptor (beta chain) was identified during a study of response to subunit inactivated influenza vaccine. This clonotype was counted only a few times. Its antigen is not known. Each CDR3 protein gets one entry after TCRdb re-called the RT-PCR reads with MiXCR. There are more than 700,000 distinct CDR3 sequences in the sample; approximately 22% occur only once, and 10% to 13% lies in the top ten. Study results and caveats: Few additional T cells are recruited per seasonal influenza vaccination, authors suggested.

This specimen consisted of PBMCs from blood, obtained roughly 5 days after vaccination. This TCR came from a man aged 50-60 years who received an inactivated influenza vaccine.

CDR3 sequence reads: CASSEGTGPWEQYF. CDR3 nucleotides: TGTGCCAGCAGTGAAGGGACAGGGCCCTGGGAGCAGTACTTC. The chain carries TRBV2 and TRBJ2-7, with 8 bases that match TRBD1. Germline CDR1 is SNHLY and CDR2 is FYNNEI. The CDR3 covers 14 residues. With V trimmed by 1 base and J by 7 bases, 6 bases remained unmatched.